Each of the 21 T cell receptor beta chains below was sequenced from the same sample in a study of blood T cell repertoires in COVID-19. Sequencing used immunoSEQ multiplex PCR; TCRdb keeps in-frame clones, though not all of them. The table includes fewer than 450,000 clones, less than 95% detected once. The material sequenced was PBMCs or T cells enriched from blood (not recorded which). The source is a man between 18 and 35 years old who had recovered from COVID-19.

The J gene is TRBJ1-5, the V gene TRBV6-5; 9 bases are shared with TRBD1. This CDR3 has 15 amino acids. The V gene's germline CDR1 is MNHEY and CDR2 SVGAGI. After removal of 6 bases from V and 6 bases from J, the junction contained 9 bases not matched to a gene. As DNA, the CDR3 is TGTGCCAGCAGATCGGGACAGGGAAATTTTCAGCCCCAGCATTTT. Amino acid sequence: CASRSGQGNFQPQHF.

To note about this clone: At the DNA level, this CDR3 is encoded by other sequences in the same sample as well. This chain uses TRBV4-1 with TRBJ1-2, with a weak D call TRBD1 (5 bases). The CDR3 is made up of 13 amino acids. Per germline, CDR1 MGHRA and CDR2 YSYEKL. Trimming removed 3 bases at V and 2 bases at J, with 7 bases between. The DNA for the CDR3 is TGCGCCAGCAGCCAGCAGGGAAACTATGGCTACACCTTC. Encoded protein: CASSQQGNYGYTF.

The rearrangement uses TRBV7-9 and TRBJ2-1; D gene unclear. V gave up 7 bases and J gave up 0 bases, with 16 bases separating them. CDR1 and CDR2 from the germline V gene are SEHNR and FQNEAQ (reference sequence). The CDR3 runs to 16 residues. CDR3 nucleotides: TGTGCCAGCACCTCGATTATACCCGGCTCCTACAATGAGCAGTTCTTC. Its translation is CASTSIIPGSYNEQFF.

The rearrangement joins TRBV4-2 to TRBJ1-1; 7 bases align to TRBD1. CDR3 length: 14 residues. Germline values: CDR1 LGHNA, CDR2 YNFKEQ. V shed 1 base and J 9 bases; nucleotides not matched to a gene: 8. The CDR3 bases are TGTGCCAGCAGCCAAGGGACAGGTGAAGGCCAAGCTTTCTTT. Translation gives CASSQGTGEGQAFF.

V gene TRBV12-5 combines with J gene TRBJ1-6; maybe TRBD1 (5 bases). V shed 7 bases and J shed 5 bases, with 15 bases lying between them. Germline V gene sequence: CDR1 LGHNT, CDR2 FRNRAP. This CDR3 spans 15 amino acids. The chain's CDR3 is CASAHGGGNNSPLHF. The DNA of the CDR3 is TGTGCTAGTGCCCACGGGGGGGGGAATAATTCACCCCTCCACTTT.

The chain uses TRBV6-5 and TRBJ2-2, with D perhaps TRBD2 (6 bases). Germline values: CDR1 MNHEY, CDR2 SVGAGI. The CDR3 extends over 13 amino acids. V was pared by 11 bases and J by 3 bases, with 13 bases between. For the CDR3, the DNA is TGTGCCGGGGGGAAAAGGGACACCGGGGAGCTGTTTTTT. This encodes CAGGKRDTGELFF.

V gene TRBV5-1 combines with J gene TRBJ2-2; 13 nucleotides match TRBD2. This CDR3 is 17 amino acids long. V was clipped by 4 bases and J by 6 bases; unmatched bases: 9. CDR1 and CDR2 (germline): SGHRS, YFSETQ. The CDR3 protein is CASSPRTSGRAAGELFF. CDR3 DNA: TGCGCCAGCAGCCCTCGTACTAGCGGGAGGGCCGCCGGGGAGCTGTTTTTT.

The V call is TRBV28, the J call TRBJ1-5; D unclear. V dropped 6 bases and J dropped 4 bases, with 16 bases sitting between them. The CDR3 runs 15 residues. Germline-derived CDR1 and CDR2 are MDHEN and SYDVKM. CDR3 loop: CASSSLLPANQPQHF. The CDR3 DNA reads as TGTGCCAGCAGCTCTCTACTACCGGCGAATCAGCCCCAGCATTTT.

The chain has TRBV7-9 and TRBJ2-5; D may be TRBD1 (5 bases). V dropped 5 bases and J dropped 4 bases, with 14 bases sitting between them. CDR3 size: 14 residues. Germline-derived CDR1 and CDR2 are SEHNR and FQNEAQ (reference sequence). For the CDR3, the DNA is TGTGCCAGCAGCCCAAGGGGAAAGTTAGAGACCCAGTACTTC. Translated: CASSPRGKLETQYF.

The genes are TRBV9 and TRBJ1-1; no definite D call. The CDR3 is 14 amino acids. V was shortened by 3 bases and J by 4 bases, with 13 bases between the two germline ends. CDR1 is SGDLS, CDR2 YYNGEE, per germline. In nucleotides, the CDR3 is TGTGCCAGCAGCGCCGACTTAACGTCCACTGAAGCTTTCTTT. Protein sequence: CASSADLTSTEAFF.

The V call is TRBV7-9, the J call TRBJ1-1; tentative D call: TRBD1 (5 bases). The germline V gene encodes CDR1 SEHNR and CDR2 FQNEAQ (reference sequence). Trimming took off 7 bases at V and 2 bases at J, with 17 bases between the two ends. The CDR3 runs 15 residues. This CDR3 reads CASTPGEQANTEAFF. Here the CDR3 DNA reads TGTGCCAGCACCCCAGGTGAACAGGCAAACACTGAAGCTTTCTTT.

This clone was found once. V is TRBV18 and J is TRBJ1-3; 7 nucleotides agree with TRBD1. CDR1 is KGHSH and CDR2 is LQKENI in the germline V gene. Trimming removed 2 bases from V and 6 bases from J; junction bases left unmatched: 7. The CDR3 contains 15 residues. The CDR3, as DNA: TGTGCCAGCTCACCAGCGGGACAGCACATAAACACCATATATTTT. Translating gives CASSPAGQHINTIYF.

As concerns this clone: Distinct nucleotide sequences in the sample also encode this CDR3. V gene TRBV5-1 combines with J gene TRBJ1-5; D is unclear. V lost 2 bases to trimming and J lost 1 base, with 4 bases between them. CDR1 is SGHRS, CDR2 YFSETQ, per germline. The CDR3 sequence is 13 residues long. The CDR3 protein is CASSLQSNQPQHF. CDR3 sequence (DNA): TGCGCCAGCAGCTTACAAAGCAATCAGCCCCAGCATTTT.

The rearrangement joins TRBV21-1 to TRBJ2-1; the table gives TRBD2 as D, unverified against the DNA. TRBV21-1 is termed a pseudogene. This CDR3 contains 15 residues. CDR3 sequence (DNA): TGTGCCAGCCGCGCAGGAGCGGGAGAAGGCAATGAGCAGTTCTTC. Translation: CASRAGAGEGNEQFF.

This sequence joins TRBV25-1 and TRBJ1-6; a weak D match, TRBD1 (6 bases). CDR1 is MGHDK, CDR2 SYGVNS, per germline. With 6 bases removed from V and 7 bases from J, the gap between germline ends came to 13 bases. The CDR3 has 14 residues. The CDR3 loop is CASRDTGQNSPLHF. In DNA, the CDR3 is TGTGCCAGCAGGGATACAGGGCAGAATTCACCCCTCCACTTT.

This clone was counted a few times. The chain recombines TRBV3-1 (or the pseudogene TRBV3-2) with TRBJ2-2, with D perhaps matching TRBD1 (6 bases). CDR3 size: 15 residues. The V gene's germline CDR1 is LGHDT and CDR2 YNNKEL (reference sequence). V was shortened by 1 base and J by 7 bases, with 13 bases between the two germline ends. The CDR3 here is CASSQGVGAGGELFF. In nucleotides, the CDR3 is TGTGCCAGCAGCCAAGGAGTGGGGGCGGGCGGGGAGCTGTTTTTT.

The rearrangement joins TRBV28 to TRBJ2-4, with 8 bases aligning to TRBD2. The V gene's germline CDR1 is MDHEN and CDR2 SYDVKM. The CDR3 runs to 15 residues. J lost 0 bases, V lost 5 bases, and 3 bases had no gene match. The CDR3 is CASSASGGAKNIQYF. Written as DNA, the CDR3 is TGTGCCAGCAGTGCCAGCGGGGGAGCCAAAAACATTCAGTACTTC.

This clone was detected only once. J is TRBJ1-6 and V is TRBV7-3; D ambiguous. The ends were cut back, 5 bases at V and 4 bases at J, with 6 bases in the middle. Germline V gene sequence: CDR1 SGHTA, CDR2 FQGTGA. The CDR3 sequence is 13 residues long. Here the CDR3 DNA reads TGTGCCAGCAGCCGACTGTATAATTCACCCCTCCACTTT. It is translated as CASSRLYNSPLHF. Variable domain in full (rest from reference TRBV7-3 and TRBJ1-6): GAGVSQTPSNKVTEKGKYVELRCDPISGHTALYWYRQSLGQGPEFLIYFQGTGAADDSGLPNDRFFAVRPEGSVSTLKIQRTERGDSAVYLCASSRLYNSPLHFGNGTRLTVT.

The CDR3 DNA sequence: TGTGCCAGCTCACCTGGGACAGACCACGAGCAGTACTTC. Translated: CASSPGTDHEQYF. The chain recombines TRBV18 with TRBJ2-7, with 7 bases matching TRBD1. The ends lost 3 bases at V and 5 bases at J; junction bases unmatched: 4. The CDR3 spans 13 residues. Germline values: CDR1 KGHSH, CDR2 LQKENI.

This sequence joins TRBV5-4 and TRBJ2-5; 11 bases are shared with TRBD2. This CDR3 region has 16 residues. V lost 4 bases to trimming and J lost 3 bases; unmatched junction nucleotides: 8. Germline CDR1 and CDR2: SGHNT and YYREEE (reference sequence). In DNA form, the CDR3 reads TGTGCCAGCAGCGCGGTCGGGACTAGCGGAAAAGAGACCCAGTACTTC. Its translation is CASSAVGTSGKETQYF.

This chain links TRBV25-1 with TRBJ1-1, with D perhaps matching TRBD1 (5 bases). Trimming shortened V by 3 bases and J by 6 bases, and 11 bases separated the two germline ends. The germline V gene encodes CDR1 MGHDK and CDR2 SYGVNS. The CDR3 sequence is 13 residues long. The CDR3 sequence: CASSDGSQAEAFF. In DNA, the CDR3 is TGTGCCAGCAGTGACGGTTCACAGGCTGAAGCTTTCTTT.